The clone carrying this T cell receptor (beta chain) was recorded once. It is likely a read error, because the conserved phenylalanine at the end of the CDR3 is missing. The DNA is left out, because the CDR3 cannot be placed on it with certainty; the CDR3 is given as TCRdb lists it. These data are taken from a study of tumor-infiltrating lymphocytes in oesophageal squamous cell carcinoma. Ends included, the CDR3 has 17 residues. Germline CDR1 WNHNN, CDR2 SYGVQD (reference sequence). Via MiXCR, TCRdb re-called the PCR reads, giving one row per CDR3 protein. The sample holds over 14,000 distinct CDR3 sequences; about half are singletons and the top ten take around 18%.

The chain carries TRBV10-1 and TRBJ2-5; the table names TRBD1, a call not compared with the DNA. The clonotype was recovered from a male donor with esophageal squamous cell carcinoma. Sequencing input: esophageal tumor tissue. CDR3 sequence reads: CASSESLDRAYEQYFGN.